Listed below are T cell receptor beta chains from one sample, sequenced in a study of blood T cells in healthy people across ages. One entry per CDR3 protein results from TCRdb running MiXCR on the 5' RACE reads. The data hold about 1,500,000 distinct CDR3 sequences, with roughly 40% observed a single time. The source material was blood. The source of these receptors is a woman between 18 and 30 years old in good health. CDR3s include the opening cysteine and the closing phenylalanine or tryptophan. Each record gives: clone size, J gene, CDR3 length, D gene, V gene, CDR3 protein, CDR3 DNA. A D gene is named only where the DNA matches it firmly. Expanded clones are given a class, and other clones once, few, many or no size at all.

>few|TRBJ2-1|16|TRBD2|TRBV5-1
CASSSAGDYPYNEQFF
TGCGCCAGCAGCTCCGCGGGGGACTATCCCTACAATGAGCAGTTCTTC
>-|TRBJ1-1|13|-|TRBV10-3
CAIRPGEFNEAFF
TGTGCCATCAGGCCAGGAGAATTTAATGAAGCTTTCTTT
>few|TRBJ1-5|12|-|TRBV6-1
CASSRVNQPQHF
TGTGCCAGCAGCAGGGTCAATCAGCCCCAGCATTTT
>few|TRBJ2-7|14|-|TRBV6-1
CASRRDGGSYEQYF
TGTGCCAGCCGGCGGGACGGAGGATCCTACGAGCAGTACTTC
>-|TRBJ2-5|16|-|TRBV15
CATSRVSTAKRETQYF
TGTGCCACCAGCAGAGTCTCTACGGCAAAACGGGAGACCCAGTACTTC
>-|TRBJ1-5|14|TRBD1|TRBV9
CASSAGTGGQPQHF
TGTGCCAGCAGCGCCGGGACAGGAGGTCAGCCCCAGCATTTT
>-|TRBJ2-5|16|TRBD2|TRBV20-1
CSARDGTSGSTNEQYF
TGCAGTGCTAGAGATGGGACTAGCGGGAGTACGAATGAGCAGTACTTC
>few|TRBJ2-1|17|-|TRBV14
CASSQGLEFSSYNEQFF
TGTGCCAGCAGCCAAGGACTAGAGTTTAGCTCCTACAATGAGCAGTTCTTC
>-|TRBJ1-2|13|-|TRBV29-1
CSVEVGSRHGYTF
TGCAGCGTTGAGGTAGGCTCCCGCCATGGCTACACCTTC
>many|TRBJ2-3|13|-|TRBV10-3
CAISGGSTDTQYF
TGTGCCATCAGTGGCGGGAGCACAGATACGCAGTATTTT
>-|TRBJ2-1|18|TRBD2|TRBV14
CASSQRLAGVGGYNEQFF
TGTGCCAGCAGCCAGCGACTAGCGGGAGTGGGGGGCTACAATGAGCAGTTCTTC
>-|TRBJ2-7|17|TRBD2|TRBV7-9
CASIASGAGGSYNEQYF
TGTGCCAGCATCGCCTCGGGGGCGGGAGGATCCTACAATGAGCAGTACTTC
>-|TRBJ2-2|15|TRBD1|TRBV28
CASSSGTDDTGELFF
TGTGCCAGCAGTTCAGGGACAGACGACACCGGGGAGCTGTTTTTT
>-|TRBJ2-3|16|TRBD2|TRBV13
CASSVTSGSGKDTQYF
TGTGCCAGCAGCGTTACTAGCGGGAGTGGTAAAGATACGCAGTATTTT
>-|TRBJ2-1|12|-|TRBV11-2
CASRFPGRERFF
TGTGCCAGCAGGTTCCCCGGGCGGGAAAGGTTCTTC
>-|TRBJ1-6|14|TRBD1|TRBV11-2
CASSRQGLNGPLHF
TGTGCCAGCAGCCGACAGGGTCTAAACGGACCCCTCCACTTT
>-|TRBJ2-3|16|TRBD2|TRBV20-1
CSATTSIGGDTDTQYF
TGCAGTGCTACCACCTCAATCGGGGGGGACACAGATACGCAGTATTTT